This T cell receptor (beta chain) was sequenced for a study of vaccination effects on CD4 cells after COVID-19. The CDR3 consists of 15 residues. Trimming stripped 2 bases from V and 0 bases from J, with 8 bases between. From germline, CDR1 is MNHNY and CDR2 SVGAGI (reference sequence). In regard to this clone: What it binds is unknown.

The protocol was immunoSEQ multiplex PCR, while the TCRdb copy is restricted to in-frame clones and leaves out a portion. Among about 74,000 clones listed, approximately 71% were seen once. CD4+ T cell isolation took place after less than 13 days of culture. The study found no prior SARS-CoV-2 infection in the vaccine recipients, who tested negative for nucleocapsid antibodies. IL-2 medium supplanted half the medium on days 3 and 7. General study results and limits: Both infection-induced and vaccine-induced clones contracted markedly at late post-vaccination timepoints.

The rearrangement links TRBV6-6 to TRBJ1-5; D may be TRBD1 (5 bases). The TCR sequence derives from a human donor who received a COVID-19 vaccine. This specimen was CD4+ T cells from PBMCs cultured without peptide, taken before COVID-19 vaccination. The CDR3 DNA is TGTGCCAGCAGTTACGGCGGGGCTAGCAATCAGCCCCAGCATTTT. Protein: CASSYGGASNQPQHF.